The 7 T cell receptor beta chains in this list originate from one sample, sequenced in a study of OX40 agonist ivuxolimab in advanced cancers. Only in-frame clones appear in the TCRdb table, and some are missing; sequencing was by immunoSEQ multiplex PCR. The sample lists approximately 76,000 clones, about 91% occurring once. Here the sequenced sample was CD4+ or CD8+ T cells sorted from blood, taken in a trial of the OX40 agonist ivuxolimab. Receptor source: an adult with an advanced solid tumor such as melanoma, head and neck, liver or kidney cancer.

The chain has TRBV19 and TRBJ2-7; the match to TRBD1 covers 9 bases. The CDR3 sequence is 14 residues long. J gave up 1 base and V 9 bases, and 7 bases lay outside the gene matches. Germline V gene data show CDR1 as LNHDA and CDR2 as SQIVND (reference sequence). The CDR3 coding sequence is TGTGCCAGCTCCCCGACAGGGGGATCCTACGAGCAGTACTTC. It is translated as CASSPTGGSYEQYF.

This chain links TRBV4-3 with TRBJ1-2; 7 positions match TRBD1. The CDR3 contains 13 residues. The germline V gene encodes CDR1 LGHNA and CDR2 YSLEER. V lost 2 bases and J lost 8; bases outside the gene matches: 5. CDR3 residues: CASSQTGDLGYTF. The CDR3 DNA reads TGCGCCAGCAGCCAAACAGGGGATCTGGGCTACACCTTC.

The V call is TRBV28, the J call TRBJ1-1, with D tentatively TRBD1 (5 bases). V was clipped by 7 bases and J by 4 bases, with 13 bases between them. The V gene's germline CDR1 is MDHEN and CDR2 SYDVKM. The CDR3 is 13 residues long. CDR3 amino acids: CASKRGGVTEAFF. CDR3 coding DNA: TGTGCCAGCAAAAGGGGAGGGGTCACTGAAGCTTTCTTT.

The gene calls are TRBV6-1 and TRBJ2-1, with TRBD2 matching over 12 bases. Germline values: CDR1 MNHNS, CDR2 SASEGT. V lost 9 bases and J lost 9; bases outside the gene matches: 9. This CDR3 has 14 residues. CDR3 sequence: CASRPLAGGVEQFF. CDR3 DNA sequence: TGTGCCAGTCGGCCCCTAGCGGGAGGGGTTGAGCAGTTCTTC.

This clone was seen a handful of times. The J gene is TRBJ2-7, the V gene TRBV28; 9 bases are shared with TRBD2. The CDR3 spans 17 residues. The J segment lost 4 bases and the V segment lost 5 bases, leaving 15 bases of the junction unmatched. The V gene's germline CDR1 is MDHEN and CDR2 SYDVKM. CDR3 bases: TGTGCCAGCAGTCCCATATCCCCTATGGCGGGAGGGTACGAGCAGTACTTC. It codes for CASSPISPMAGGYEQYF. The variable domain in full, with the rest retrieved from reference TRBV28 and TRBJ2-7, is DVKVTQSSRYLVKRTGEKVFLECVQDMDHENMFWYRQDPGLGLRLIYFSYDVKMKEKGDIPEGYSVSREKKERFSLILESASTNQTSMYLCASSPISPMAGGYEQYFGPGTRLTVT.

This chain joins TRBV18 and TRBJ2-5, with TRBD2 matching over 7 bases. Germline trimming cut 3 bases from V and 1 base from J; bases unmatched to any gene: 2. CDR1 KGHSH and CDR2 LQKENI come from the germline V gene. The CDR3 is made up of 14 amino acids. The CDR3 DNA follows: TGTGCCAGCTCACCCTCTAGCGGCCAAGAGACCCAGTACTTC. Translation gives CASSPSSGQETQYF.

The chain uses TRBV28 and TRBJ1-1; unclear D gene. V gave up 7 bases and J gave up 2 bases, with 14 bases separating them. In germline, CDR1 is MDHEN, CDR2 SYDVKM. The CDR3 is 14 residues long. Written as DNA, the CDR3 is TGTGCCAGCACAAAACCACCGGCCAACACTGAAGCTTTCTTT. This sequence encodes CASTKPPANTEAFF.